This T cell receptor (beta chain) was sequenced during a study of T cells in Graves' hyperthyroidism and ophthalmopathy. At least ten counts were recorded for this clonotype. The germline V gene has CDR1 MNHEY and CDR2 SVGEGT. Trimming removed 2 bases at V and 2 bases at J, with 19 bases between. The CDR3 runs 17 residues. The source material, RNA transcripts, was used to amplify TCR beta CDR3 regions. A first-round RT-PCR of the TCR CDR3 used the HTBI primer set. One entry per CDR3 protein results from TCRdb running MiXCR on the multiplex PCR reads. The sample gives around 400,000 distinct CDR3 sequences, around 15% of which show up once; approximately 19% is in the top ten.

Sequenced sample: blood. This sequence was found in an older woman with Graves' ophthalmopathy. This chain links TRBV6-2 or TRBV6-3 with TRBJ2-7, with a possible D match to TRBD1 (6 bases). CDR3 nucleotide sequence: TGTGCCAGCAGTTACAATATTCGGACAGACTTTACCTACGAGCAGTACTTC. Its translation: CASSYNIRTDFTYEQYF.